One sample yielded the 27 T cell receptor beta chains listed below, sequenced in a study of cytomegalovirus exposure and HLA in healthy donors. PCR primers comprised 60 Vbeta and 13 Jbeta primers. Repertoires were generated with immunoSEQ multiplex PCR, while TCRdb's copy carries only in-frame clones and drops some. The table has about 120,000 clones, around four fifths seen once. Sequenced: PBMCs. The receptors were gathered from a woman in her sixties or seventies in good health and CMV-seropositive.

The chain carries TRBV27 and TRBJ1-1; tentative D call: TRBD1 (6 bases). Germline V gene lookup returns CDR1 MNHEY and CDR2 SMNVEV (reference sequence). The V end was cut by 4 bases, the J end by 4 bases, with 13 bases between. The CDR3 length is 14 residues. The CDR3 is CASSWGPLGTEAFF. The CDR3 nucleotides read TGTGCCAGCAGTTGGGGGCCCCTGGGCACTGAAGCTTTCTTT.

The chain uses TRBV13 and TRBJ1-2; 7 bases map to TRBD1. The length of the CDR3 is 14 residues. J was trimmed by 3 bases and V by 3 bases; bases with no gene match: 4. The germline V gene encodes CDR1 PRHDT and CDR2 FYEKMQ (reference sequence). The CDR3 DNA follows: TGTGCCAGCAGCTTTCCGCAGGGGGACTATGGCTACACCTTC. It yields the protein CASSFPQGDYGYTF.

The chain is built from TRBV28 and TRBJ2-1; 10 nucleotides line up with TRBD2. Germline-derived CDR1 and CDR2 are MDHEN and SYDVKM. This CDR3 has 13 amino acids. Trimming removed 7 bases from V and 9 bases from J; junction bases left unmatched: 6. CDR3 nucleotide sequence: TGTGCCAGCAACCCACTAGCGGGGACTGAGCAGTTCTTC. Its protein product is CASNPLAGTEQFF.

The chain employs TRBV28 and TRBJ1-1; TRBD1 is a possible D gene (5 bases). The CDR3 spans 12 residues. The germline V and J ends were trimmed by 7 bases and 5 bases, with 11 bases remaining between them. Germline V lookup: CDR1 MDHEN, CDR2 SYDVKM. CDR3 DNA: TGTGCCAGCACCACGGGGGGGACTGAAGCTTTCTTT. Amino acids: CASTTGGTEAFF.

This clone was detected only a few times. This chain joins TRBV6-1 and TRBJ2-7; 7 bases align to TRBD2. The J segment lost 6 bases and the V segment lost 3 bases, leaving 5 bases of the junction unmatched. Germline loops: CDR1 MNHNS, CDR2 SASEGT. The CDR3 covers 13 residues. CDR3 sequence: CASSERGTREQYF. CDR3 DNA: TGTGCCAGCAGTGAGCGGGGGACGCGCGAGCAGTACTTC.

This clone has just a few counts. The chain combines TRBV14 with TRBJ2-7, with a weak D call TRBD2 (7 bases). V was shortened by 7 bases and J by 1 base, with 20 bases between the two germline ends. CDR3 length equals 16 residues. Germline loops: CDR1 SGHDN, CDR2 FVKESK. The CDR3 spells CASTGGHGRGSYEQYF. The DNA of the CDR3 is TGTGCCAGCACCGGGGGACATGGGAGGGGGTCCTACGAGCAGTACTTC.

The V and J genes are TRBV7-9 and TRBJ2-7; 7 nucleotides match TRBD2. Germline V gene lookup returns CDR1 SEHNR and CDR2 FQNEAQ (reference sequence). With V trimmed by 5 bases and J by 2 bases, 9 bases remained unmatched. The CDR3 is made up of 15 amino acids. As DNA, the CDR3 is TGTGCCAGCAGCCCTTCTTCCGCGGGAGCCTACGAGCAGTACTTC. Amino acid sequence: CASSPSSAGAYEQYF.

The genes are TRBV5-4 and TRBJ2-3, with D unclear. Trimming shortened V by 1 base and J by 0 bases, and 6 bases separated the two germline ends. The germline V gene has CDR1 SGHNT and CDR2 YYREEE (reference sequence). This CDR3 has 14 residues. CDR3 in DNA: TGTGCCAGCAGCTTGATATCTAGCACAGATACGCAGTATTTT. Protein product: CASSLISSTDTQYF.

Here the CDR3 DNA reads TGCGCCAGCAGCGCCCTTCAGGGAAAGGGCAATGAGCAGTTCTTC. It codes for CASSALQGKGNEQFF. This rearrangement joins TRBV5-1 to TRBJ2-1, with D possibly matching TRBD1 (5 bases). The germline V gene encodes CDR1 SGHRS and CDR2 YFSETQ. V lost 4 bases, J lost 6 bases, and 17 bases lay in between. The CDR3 is 15 amino acids.

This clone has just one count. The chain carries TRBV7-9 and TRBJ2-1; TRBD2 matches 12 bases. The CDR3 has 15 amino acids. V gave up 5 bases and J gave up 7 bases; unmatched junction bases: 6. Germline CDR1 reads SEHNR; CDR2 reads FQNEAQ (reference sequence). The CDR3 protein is CASSHLAGGANEQFF. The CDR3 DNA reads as TGTGCCAGCAGCCATCTAGCGGGAGGGGCGAATGAGCAGTTCTTC.

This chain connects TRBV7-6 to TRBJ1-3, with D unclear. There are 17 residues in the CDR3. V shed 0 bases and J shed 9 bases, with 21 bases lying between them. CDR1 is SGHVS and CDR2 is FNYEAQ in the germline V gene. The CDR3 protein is CASSLAQEGTTVATIYF. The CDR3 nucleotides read TGTGCCAGCAGCTTAGCGCAGGAGGGAACTACGGTGGCCACCATATATTTT.

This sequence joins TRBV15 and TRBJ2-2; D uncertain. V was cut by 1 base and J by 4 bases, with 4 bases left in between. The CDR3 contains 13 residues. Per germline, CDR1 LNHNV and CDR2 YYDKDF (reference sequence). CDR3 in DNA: TGTGCCACCAGCAGAGTATCCACCGGGGAGCTGTTTTTT. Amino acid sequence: CATSRVSTGELFF.

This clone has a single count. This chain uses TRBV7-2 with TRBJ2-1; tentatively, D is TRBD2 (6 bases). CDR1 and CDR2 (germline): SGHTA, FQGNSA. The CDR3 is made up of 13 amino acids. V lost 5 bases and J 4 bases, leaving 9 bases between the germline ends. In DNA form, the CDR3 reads TGTGCCAGCAGCCGGGACTCGTACAATGAGCAGTTCTTC. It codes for CASSRDSYNEQFF.

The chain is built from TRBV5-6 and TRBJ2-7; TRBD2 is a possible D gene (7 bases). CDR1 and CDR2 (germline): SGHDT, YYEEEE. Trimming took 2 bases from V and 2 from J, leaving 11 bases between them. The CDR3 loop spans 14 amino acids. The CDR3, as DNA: TGTGCCAGCAGCTTCGGGGGGCCCGCCTACGAGCAGTACTTC. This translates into CASSFGGPAYEQYF.

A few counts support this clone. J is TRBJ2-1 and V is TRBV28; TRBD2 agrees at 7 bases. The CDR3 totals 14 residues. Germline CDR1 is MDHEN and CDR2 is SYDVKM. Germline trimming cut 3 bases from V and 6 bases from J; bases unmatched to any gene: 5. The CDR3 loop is CASSFWGRANEQFF. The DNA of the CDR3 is TGTGCCAGCAGTTTTTGGGGGAGGGCCAATGAGCAGTTCTTC.

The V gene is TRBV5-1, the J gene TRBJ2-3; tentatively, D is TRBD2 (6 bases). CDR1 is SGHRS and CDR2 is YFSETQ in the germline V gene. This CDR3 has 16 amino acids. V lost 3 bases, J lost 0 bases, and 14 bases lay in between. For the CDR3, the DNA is TGCGCCAGCAGCTACGGGGGTCAGACTAGCACAGATACGCAGTATTTT. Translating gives CASSYGGQTSTDTQYF.

DNA for the CDR3: TGTGCCTGGAGTACAGGGGGCAATGGCTACACCTTC. Protein: CAWSTGGNGYTF. V gene TRBV30 combines with J gene TRBJ1-2; the match to TRBD1 covers 9 bases. Germline values: CDR1 GTSNPN, CDR2 SVGIG (reference sequence). CDR3 length: 12 amino acids. J gave up 6 bases and V 2 bases, and 1 base lay outside the gene matches.

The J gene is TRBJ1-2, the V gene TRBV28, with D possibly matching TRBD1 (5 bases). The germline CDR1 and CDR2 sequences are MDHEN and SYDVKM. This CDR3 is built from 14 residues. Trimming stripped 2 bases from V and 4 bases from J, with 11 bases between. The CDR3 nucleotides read TGTGCCAGCAGTTTACAGGGAAGGAGCTATGGCTACACCTTC. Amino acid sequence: CASSLQGRSYGYTF.

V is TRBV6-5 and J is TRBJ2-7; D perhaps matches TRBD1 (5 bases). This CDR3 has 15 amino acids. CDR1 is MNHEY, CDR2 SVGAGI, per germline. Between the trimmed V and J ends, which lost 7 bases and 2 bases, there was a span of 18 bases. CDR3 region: CASIVGAIGAYEQYF. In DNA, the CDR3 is TGTGCCAGCATCGTTGGGGCCATCGGTGCCTACGAGCAGTACTTC.

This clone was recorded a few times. CDR3 coding DNA: TGTGCCAGCAGTTACTTCGGCGGGGGTGCCTACGAGCAGTACTTC. It translates to CASSYFGGGAYEQYF. The rearrangement joins TRBV6-6 to TRBJ2-7; 7 nucleotides align to TRBD2. CDR1 is MNHNY, CDR2 SVGAGI, per germline (reference sequence). Trimming at V came to 1 base and at J to 2 bases, leaving 5 bases not matched to a gene. The CDR3 spans 15 residues.

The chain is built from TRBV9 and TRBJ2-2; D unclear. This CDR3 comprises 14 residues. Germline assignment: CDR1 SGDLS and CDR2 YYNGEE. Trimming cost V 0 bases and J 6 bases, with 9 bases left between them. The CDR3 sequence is CASSVAPLPGELFF. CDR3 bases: TGTGCCAGCAGCGTAGCTCCCCTCCCCGGGGAGCTGTTTTTT.

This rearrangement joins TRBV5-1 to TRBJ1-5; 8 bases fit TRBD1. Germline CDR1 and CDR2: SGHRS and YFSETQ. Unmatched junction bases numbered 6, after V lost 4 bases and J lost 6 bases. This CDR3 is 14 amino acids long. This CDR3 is CASSQGQGSQPQHF. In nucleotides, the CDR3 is TGCGCCAGCAGCCAAGGACAGGGTAGTCAGCCCCAGCATTTT.

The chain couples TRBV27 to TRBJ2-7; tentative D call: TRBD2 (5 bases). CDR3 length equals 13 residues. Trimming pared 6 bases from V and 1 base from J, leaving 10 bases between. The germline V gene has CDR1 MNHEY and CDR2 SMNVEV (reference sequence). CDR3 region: CASRRTGSYEQYF. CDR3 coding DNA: TGTGCCAGCAGGCGGACGGGGTCCTACGAGCAGTACTTC.

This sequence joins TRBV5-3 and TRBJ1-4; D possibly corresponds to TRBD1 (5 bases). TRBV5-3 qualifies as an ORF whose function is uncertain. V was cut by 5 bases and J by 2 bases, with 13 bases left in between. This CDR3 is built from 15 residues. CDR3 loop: CARRPQGGTNEKLFF. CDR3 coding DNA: TGTGCCAGAAGGCCGCAGGGAGGGACTAATGAAAAACTGTTTTTT.

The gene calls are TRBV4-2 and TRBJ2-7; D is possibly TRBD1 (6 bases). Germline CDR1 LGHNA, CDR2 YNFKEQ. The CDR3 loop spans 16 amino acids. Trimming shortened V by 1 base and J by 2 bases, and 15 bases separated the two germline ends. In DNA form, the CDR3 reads TGTGCCAGCAGCCAAGCACAGGGCACCCACCCCTACGAGCAGTACTTC. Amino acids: CASSQAQGTHPYEQYF.

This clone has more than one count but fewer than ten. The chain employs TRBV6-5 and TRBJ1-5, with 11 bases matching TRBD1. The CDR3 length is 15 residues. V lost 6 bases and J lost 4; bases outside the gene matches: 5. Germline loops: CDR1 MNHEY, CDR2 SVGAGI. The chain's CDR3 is CASRGGQGENQPQHF. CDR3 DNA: TGTGCCAGCAGGGGGGGACAGGGGGAAAATCAGCCCCAGCATTTT.

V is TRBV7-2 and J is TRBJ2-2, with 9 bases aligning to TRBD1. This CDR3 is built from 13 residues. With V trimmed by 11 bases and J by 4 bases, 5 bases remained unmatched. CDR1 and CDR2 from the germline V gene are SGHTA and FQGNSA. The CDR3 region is CAGGQGLTGELFF. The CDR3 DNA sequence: TGTGCCGGTGGACAGGGGCTCACCGGGGAGCTGTTTTTT. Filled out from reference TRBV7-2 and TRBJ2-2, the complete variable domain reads GAGVSQSPSNKVTEKGKDVELRCDPISGHTALYWYRQSLGQGLEFLIYFQGNSAPDKSGLPSDRFSAERTGGSVSTLTIQRTQQEDSAVYLCAGGQGLTGELFFGEGSRLTVL.